This TCR beta chain came from a study of T cell responses to AZD1222 COVID-19 vaccine. Study at large: Whether given at about 4 or about 12 weeks, second doses were pooled. The study, taken as a whole, reports: Across the whole spike, CD4 TCRs peaked at regions 160-218 and 743-854. Elevations in Spike-specific TCR breadth and depth followed administration of two AZD1222 doses.

Profiled with immunoSEQ multiplex PCR; TCRdb holds only in-frame clones, not every one. The sample holds roughly 130,000 clones, about 90% seen once. The sample holds one count of this clone. The antigen remains unidentified. The J segment lost 5 bases and the V segment lost 4 bases, leaving 4 bases of the junction unmatched. The CDR3 has 14 amino acids. CDR1 is SNHLY and CDR2 is FYNNEI in the germline V gene. The specimen was peripheral blood, collected on day 0 of AZD1222 vaccination. The chain recombines TRBV2 with TRBJ1-1, with TRBD1 matching over 10 bases. The sequence was obtained from an adult in good health. The CDR3 region has the DNA TGTGCCAGCAGTGGACAGGGGGCAGGGACTGAAGCTTTCTTT. This gives the protein CASSGQGAGTEAFF. The whole variable domain, remainder taken from reference TRBV2 and TRBJ1-1, is EPEVTQTPSHQVTQMGQEVILRCVPISNHLYFYWYRQILGQKVEFLVSFYNNEISEKSEIFDDQFSVERPDGSNFTLKIRSTKLEDSAMYFCASSGQGAGTEAFFGQGTRLTVV.